Presented here are 30 T cell receptor beta chains from one specimen sequenced in a study of cytomegalovirus exposure and HLA in healthy donors. PCR used 60 Vbeta primers and 13 Jbeta primers. This table comes from immunoSEQ multiplex PCR, and its TCRdb copy is limited to in-frame clones, with some not included. This table holds 110,000 or so clones, approximately 76% found once. The sample was PBMCs. All receptors come from a middle-aged man in good health and CMV-seropositive.

The chain joins TRBV7-8 to TRBJ2-1; unclear D gene. Germline CDR1 is SGHVS and CDR2 is FQNEAQ. V lost 7 bases and J 0 bases, leaving 7 bases between the germline ends. The CDR3 runs 13 residues. CDR3 in amino acids: CASTRSSYNEQFF. The CDR3 DNA follows: TGTGCCAGCACCCGCAGCTCCTACAATGAGCAGTTCTTC.

The CDR3 reads CATRQGALEEQFF. Here the CDR3 DNA reads TGTGCCACCCGACAGGGGGCCCTGGAGGAGCAGTTCTTC. The chain is built from TRBV7-2 and TRBJ2-1; TRBD1 matches at 10 bases. The germline V gene encodes CDR1 SGHTA and CDR2 FQGNSA. The CDR3 runs to 13 residues. V gave up 10 bases and J gave up 10 bases; unmatched junction bases: 10.

The chain carries TRBV6-5 and TRBJ1-1; D is ambiguous. Trimming removed 0 bases from V and 8 bases from J, with 10 bases in between. This CDR3 has 13 residues. Germline V gene lookup returns CDR1 MNHEY and CDR2 SVGAGI. The DNA of the CDR3 is TGTGCCAGCAGTTACTCGGCCTCCCTGGAAGCTTTCTTT. Protein sequence: CASSYSASLEAFF.

For this clone: Mismatch with germline at one junction end may stem from a read error. V and J are TRBV18 and TRBJ2-7; 9 bases are shared with TRBD2. The germline gives CDR1 KGHSH, CDR2 LQKENI. The CDR3 runs 16 residues. CDR3 sequence (DNA): TGTGCCGGCTCACCAATCGGGACTAGCCGGTTGGACGAGCAGTACTTC. Its translation is CAGSPIGTSRLDEQYF.

This clone is judged medium-sized. This chain connects TRBV15 to TRBJ2-1, with 7 bases that match TRBD1. From germline, CDR1 is LNHNV and CDR2 YYDKDF (reference sequence). This CDR3 has 16 amino acids. J gave up 7 bases and V 0 bases, and 9 bases lay outside the gene matches. The CDR3 DNA is TGTGCCACCAGCAGAGAGAGACAGGGTGGGTCGAATGAGCAGTTCTTC. Protein product: CATSRERQGGSNEQFF.

Turning to this clone: The same CDR3 also results from other DNA sequences found in this sample. This rearrangement joins TRBV7-6 to TRBJ2-7; possibly TRBD1 for D (6 bases). The CDR3 loop spans 13 amino acids. CDR1 and CDR2 (germline): SGHVS, FNYEAQ. Trimming shortened V by 1 base and J by 7 bases, and 11 bases separated the two germline ends. The CDR3 sequence: CASSLVMDSEQYF. CDR3 sequence (DNA): TGTGCCAGCAGCTTAGTCATGGACAGTGAGCAGTACTTC.

This chain connects TRBV28 to TRBJ1-5, with no clear D. The ends were cut back, 6 bases at V and 2 bases at J, with 14 bases in the middle. The CDR3 sequence is 15 residues long. Germline CDR1 and CDR2: MDHEN and SYDVKM. The DNA for the CDR3 is TGTGCCAGCAGGTTTCAGGTTAGTGGCAATCAGCCCCAGCATTTT. Translated, it gives CASRFQVSGNQPQHF.

This chain links TRBV2 with TRBJ1-5; 7 positions match TRBD1. The CDR3 is made up of 15 amino acids. The trim removed 3 bases at V and 4 bases at J, leaving 6 bases unmatched. Per the germline V gene, CDR1 is SNHLY and CDR2 is FYNNEI. The CDR3 DNA reads as TGTGCCAGCAGTGAGAGGGGACAGATTAATCAGCCCCAGCATTTT. Residues: CASSERGQINQPQHF.

V is TRBV7-9 and J is TRBJ2-7; 9 bases line up with TRBD2. The CDR3 totals 14 residues. Per germline, CDR1 SEHNR and CDR2 FQNEAQ (reference sequence). V shed 0 bases and J 6 bases; nucleotides not matched to a gene: 3. CDR3 loop: CASSLASGGFEQYF. In DNA, the CDR3 is TGTGCCAGCAGCTTAGCAAGCGGGGGGTTCGAGCAGTACTTC.

The chain links TRBV13 to TRBJ1-3; 7 bases line up with TRBD1. The CDR3 contains 18 residues. CDR1 and CDR2 (germline): PRHDT, FYEKMQ (reference sequence). The V gene end was trimmed by 2 bases and the J gene end by 0 bases; junction bases not matched to a gene: 10. The chain's CDR3 is CASSLPHRGWDSGNTIYF. The CDR3 nucleotides are TGTGCCAGCAGCTTACCTCACAGGGGATGGGACTCTGGAAACACCATATATTTT.

This clone turned up a few times. The chain combines TRBV19 with TRBJ2-2; D not certain. V lost 5 bases to trimming and J lost 0 bases, with 13 bases between them. CDR1 LNHDA and CDR2 SQIVND come from the germline V gene (reference sequence). CDR3 length: 16 amino acids. The chain's CDR3 is CASSPAGRSNTGELFF. DNA for the CDR3: TGTGCCAGTAGTCCAGCAGGTAGATCGAACACCGGGGAGCTGTTTTTT.

CDR3 sequence: CASSFPGQYNEQFF. CDR3 DNA: TGTGCCAGCAGTTTCCCGGGACAGTACAATGAGCAGTTCTTC. The chain combines TRBV27 with TRBJ2-1; TRBD1 matches 7 bases. Germline loops: CDR1 MNHEY, CDR2 SMNVEV (reference sequence). With 3 bases clipped from V and 4 bases from J, the junction kept 3 bases outside the gene matches. CDR3 length: 14 residues.

The chain is built from TRBV28 and TRBJ2-7; 7 bases are a match to TRBD1. CDR1 and CDR2 (germline): MDHEN, SYDVKM. V lost 5 bases and J lost 3; bases outside the gene matches: 4. The length of the CDR3 is 13 residues. The CDR3 here is CASSKGDSYEQYF. CDR3 coding DNA: TGTGCCAGCAGTAAAGGGGACAGCTACGAGCAGTACTTC.

V and J are TRBV18 and TRBJ1-3; D is ambiguous. The CDR3 is 12 residues long. CDR1 KGHSH and CDR2 LQKENI come from the germline V gene. Trimming cost V 3 bases and J 10 bases, with 10 bases left between them. Here the CDR3 reads CASSPPSRTIYF. DNA of the CDR3: TGTGCCAGCTCACCCCCTAGTAGGACCATATATTTT.

This sequence joins TRBV28 and TRBJ2-1; weak D call: TRBD2 (7 bases). This CDR3 region has 20 residues. Trimming removed 5 bases from V and 4 bases from J, with 30 bases in between. CDR1 is MDHEN and CDR2 is SYDVKM in the germline V gene. CDR3 nucleotides: TGTGCCAGCAGTCGGCATTGGGCAGGGGATATTGCTAGCGGTTACAATGAGCAGTTCTTC. This encodes CASSRHWAGDIASGYNEQFF.

This rearrangement joins TRBV7-9 to TRBJ1-2; D is possibly TRBD1 (5 bases). The CDR3 extends over 16 amino acids. V gave up 2 bases and J gave up 6 bases, with 19 bases separating them. Per the germline V gene, CDR1 is SEHNR and CDR2 is FQNEAQ (reference sequence). CDR3 amino acids: CASSLFDSPGSHGYTF. The CDR3 region has the DNA TGTGCCAGCAGCTTATTCGACAGTCCCGGCAGCCATGGCTACACCTTC.

The chain joins TRBV18 to TRBJ2-3; 8 bases fit TRBD1. The CDR3 length is 17 residues. Losses at the gene ends were 0 bases for V and 1 base for J; bases not matched to a gene: 6. Germline CDR1 reads KGHSH; CDR2 reads LQKENI. CDR3 region: CASSPPTGDPRTDTQYF. DNA for the CDR3: TGTGCCAGCTCACCACCGACAGGGGACCCCCGCACAGATACGCAGTATTTT.

This chain links TRBV7-2 with TRBJ2-5, with 8 nucleotides matching TRBD2. The germline V gene has CDR1 SGHTA and CDR2 FQGNSA. The trim removed 1 base at V and 7 bases at J, leaving 8 bases unmatched. The CDR3 covers 15 residues. CDR3 nucleotide sequence: TGTGCCAGCAGCTTAGATGGTCTAGCGGGTGCGACCCAGTACTTC. Protein: CASSLDGLAGATQYF.

The DNA for the CDR3 is TGTGCCAGCAGCTTAAAGGCTCCGGGACAGAGTTCCTCTGGAAACACCATATATTTT. Translating gives CASSLKAPGQSSSGNTIYF. The V and J genes are TRBV11-3 and TRBJ1-3; 7 nucleotides align to TRBD1. V dropped 2 bases and J dropped 0; count of bases not matched to a gene: 13. In germline, CDR1 is SGHNT, CDR2 YENEEA. This CDR3 comprises 19 residues.

There are a few counts of this clone. This chain uses TRBV28 with TRBJ2-7; weak D call: TRBD2 (7 bases). Germline-derived CDR1 and CDR2 are MDHEN and SYDVKM. The V gene lost 6 bases and the J gene lost 7 bases, with 19 bases spanning the gap. This CDR3 region has 14 residues. The chain's CDR3 is CASRGGGSQIEQYF. The CDR3 bases are TGTGCCAGCAGGGGGGGCGGGAGTCAAATAGAGCAGTACTTC.

This chain links TRBV14 with TRBJ2-7; 8 nucleotides line up with TRBD1. Germline CDR1 reads SGHDN; CDR2 reads FVKESK. V shed 4 bases, J shed 7 bases, and the junction held 9 bases outside the gene matches. The CDR3 has 14 amino acids. CDR3 sequence: CASSLRTGLREQYF. The CDR3 nucleotides read TGTGCCAGCAGCCTAAGGACAGGGCTAAGGGAGCAGTACTTC.

The CDR3 DNA reads as TGTGCCAGCAGTTTATCTCAGAACTACAATGAGCAGTTCTTC. Translated: CASSLSQNYNEQFF. This chain links TRBV27 with TRBJ2-1; D not resolved. The germline gives CDR1 MNHEY, CDR2 SMNVEV (reference sequence). The CDR3 loop spans 14 amino acids. The V end was cut by 0 bases, the J end by 3 bases, with 6 bases between.

This clone has just a few counts. The CDR3 is CASSTTLAGGYQETQYF. Written as DNA, the CDR3 is TGTGCCAGCAGCACAACACTAGCGGGGGGGTACCAAGAGACCCAGTACTTC. The chain combines TRBV7-6 with TRBJ2-5; 13 bases line up with TRBD2. This CDR3 is 17 amino acids long. Germline lookup yields CDR1 SGHVS and CDR2 FNYEAQ. Trimming at V came to 5 bases and at J to 0 bases, leaving 6 bases not matched to a gene.

Concerning this clone itself: A read error may produce the germline difference seen at one junction end. This chain uses TRBV6-6 with TRBJ1-1, with unresolved D. The CDR3 contains 12 residues. Germline loops: CDR1 MNHNY, CDR2 SVGAGI (reference sequence). CDR3 DNA: TGTGCCTTTCCTGCGGGGAACGCTGAAGCTTTCTTT. Protein: CAFPAGNAEAFF.

CDR3 region: CASSLLTGFGINEKLFF. The CDR3 DNA reads TGTGCCAGCAGCTTACTCACAGGGTTCGGGATTAATGAAAAACTGTTTTTT. The V call is TRBV11-2, the J call TRBJ1-4; perhaps TRBD1 as D (6 bases). Between the trimmed V and J ends, which lost 2 bases and 4 bases, there was a span of 17 bases. Germline values: CDR1 SGHAT, CDR2 FQNNGV. The CDR3 runs 17 residues.

V and J are TRBV7-8 and TRBJ2-1; D gene unclear. V was trimmed by 5 bases and J by 6 bases, leaving 11 bases between them. The CDR3 loop spans 13 amino acids. CDR1 and CDR2 from the germline V gene are SGHVS and FQNEAQ. CDR3: CASSISSRNEQFF. Written as DNA, the CDR3 is TGTGCCAGCAGCATAAGCTCGCGCAATGAGCAGTTCTTC.

This chain connects TRBV7-2 to TRBJ2-3; D possibly corresponds to TRBD1 (6 bases). V lost 4 bases and J 2 bases, leaving 10 bases between the germline ends. The CDR3 contains 14 residues. CDR1 and CDR2 (germline): SGHTA, FQGNSA. CDR3 in amino acids: CASSSGQFTDTQYF. The CDR3 DNA reads TGTGCCAGCAGCTCTGGACAGTTCACAGATACGCAGTATTTT. Full variable domain (remainder filled in from reference TRBV7-2 and TRBJ2-3): GAGVSQSPSNKVTEKGKDVELRCDPISGHTALYWYRQSLGQGLEFLIYFQGNSAPDKSGLPSDRFSAERTGGSVSTLTIQRTQQEDSAVYLCASSSGQFTDTQYFGPGTRLTVL.

V is TRBV5-1 and J is TRBJ2-3; TRBD1 aligns across 9 bases. The CDR3 runs to 16 residues. V shed 0 bases and J 2 bases; nucleotides not matched to a gene: 4. Germline assignment: CDR1 SGHRS and CDR2 YFSETQ. The CDR3 reads CASSLGQGVPTDTQYF. The DNA for the CDR3 is TGCGCCAGCAGCTTGGGACAGGGGGTACCCACAGATACGCAGTATTTT.

The chain links TRBV21-1 to TRBJ2-7; the listed D gene, TRBD1, was not tested against the DNA. TRBV21-1 is recorded as a pseudogene. The CDR3 extends over 15 amino acids. DNA for the CDR3: TGTGCCAGCAGCCCCTATGGGCCCTTAGGCTACGAGCAGTACTTC. This gives the protein CASSPYGPLGYEQYF.

The count of this clone is one. The chain joins TRBV5-4 to TRBJ2-7, with 10 bases fitting TRBD1. Germline CDR1 reads SGHNT; CDR2 reads YYREEE (reference sequence). With V trimmed by 4 bases and J by 3 bases, 7 bases remained unmatched. The CDR3 consists of 15 residues. CDR3 sequence: CASSRGTGEYYEQYF. In DNA form, the CDR3 reads TGTGCCAGCAGCAGGGGGACAGGGGAATACTACGAGCAGTACTTC. Together with reference TRBV5-4 and TRBJ2-7, the CDR3 gives the full variable domain: ETGVTQSPTHLIKTRGQQVTLRCSSQSGHNTVSWYQQALGQGPQFIFQYYREEENGRGNFPPRFSGLQFPNYSSELNVNALELDDSALYLCASSRGTGEYYEQYFGPGTRLTVT.